The 15 T cell receptor beta chains below were found in one sample sequenced in a study of blood T cell repertoires in COVID-19 (dated by TCRdb to 2018 to 2021). The library was prepared using the immunoSEQ multiplex PCR assay. TCRdb obtained this table from immuneACCESS and retained in-frame rearrangements with V and J assigned. These tables miss some clones; where compared with another copy, unresolved V genes account for less than half of the shortfall, and the remainder is unexplained. Within this sample are about 310,000 clones, with roughly 87% of them counted one time only. Around 10% of the sample comes from the top ten. Input material: PBMCs or T cells enriched from blood (not recorded which). These receptors originate from a woman younger than 35 who had recovered from COVID-19.

The chain carries TRBV6-5 and TRBJ1-2; D might be TRBD1 (6 bases). V lost 0 bases to trimming and J lost 4 bases, with 12 bases between them. Germline V CDR1 and CDR2: MNHEY, SVGAGI. The CDR3 extends over 15 amino acids. CDR3 nucleotides: TGTGCCAGCAGTTACTCACAGGGTCTTATCTATGGCTACACCTTC. The encoded protein is CASSYSQGLIYGYTF.

The CDR3 DNA follows: TGCGCCAGCAGCATGGACAGGGCAAACTTCGGGGGCTACACCTTC. This encodes CASSMDRANFGGYTF. The gene calls are TRBV5-1 and TRBJ1-2; TRBD1 aligns across 8 bases. From germline, CDR1 is SGHRS and CDR2 YFSETQ. J gave up 8 bases and V 4 bases, and 13 bases lay outside the gene matches. The CDR3 length is 15 residues.

The rearrangement joins TRBV28 to TRBJ1-2; D perhaps matches TRBD1 (5 bases). There are 11 residues in the CDR3. The V end lost 6 bases, the J end lost 5 bases, and 7 bases lay between the germline ends. Germline CDR1 MDHEN, CDR2 SYDVKM. The CDR3 nucleotides read TGTGCCAGCAGCGACAGATATGGCTACACCTTC. This gives the protein CASSDRYGYTF.

The chain joins TRBV2 to TRBJ1-4; a possible D gene is TRBD1 (5 bases). From germline, CDR1 is SNHLY and CDR2 FYNNEI. V was pared by 8 bases and J by 5 bases, with 15 bases between. This CDR3 spans 14 amino acids. The CDR3 is CASCVGRGNEKLFF. The CDR3 DNA follows: TGTGCCAGCTGTGTAGGGAGGGGAAATGAAAAACTGTTTTTT.

Only a few counts were recorded for this clone. The rearrangement uses TRBV5-5 and TRBJ1-2, with unresolved D. V gave up 0 bases and J gave up 6 bases, with 12 bases separating them. Germline CDR1 is SGHKS and CDR2 is YYEKEE (reference sequence). The CDR3 sequence is 14 residues long. CDR3 sequence: CASSLVNSRDGYTF. In DNA, the CDR3 is TGTGCCAGCAGCTTGGTTAACAGCCGCGATGGCTACACCTTC.

The V gene is TRBV4-3, the J gene TRBJ2-7; 12 positions agree with TRBD2. The length of the CDR3 is 15 residues. V gave up 0 bases and J gave up 6 bases; unmatched junction bases: 3. Per germline, CDR1 LGHNA and CDR2 YSLEER. CDR3 amino acids: CASSQELAGGIEQYF. The CDR3 nucleotides are TGCGCCAGCAGCCAAGAGCTAGCGGGGGGGATCGAGCAGTACTTC.

This sequence joins TRBV7-9 and TRBJ2-7; 9 positions match TRBD1. With V trimmed by 5 bases and J by 2 bases, 4 bases remained unmatched. Germline V CDR1 and CDR2: SEHNR, FQNEAQ (reference sequence). The CDR3 is 14 amino acids. This CDR3 is CASSQRTGAYEQYF. The CDR3 nucleotides are TGTGCCAGCAGCCAAAGGACAGGGGCCTACGAGCAGTACTTC.

This clone was picked up a small number of times. This chain uses TRBV18 with TRBJ2-2; 8 bases are shared with TRBD2. The germline gives CDR1 KGHSH, CDR2 LQKENI. CDR3 length: 16 residues. V was pared by 3 bases and J by 5 bases, with 8 bases of the junction left unmatched. In nucleotides, the CDR3 is TGTGCCAGCTCACCTGGAAGCGGGAGAGGGACCGGGGAGCTGTTTTTT. It encodes CASSPGSGRGTGELFF.

V is TRBV2 and J is TRBJ2-5, with D possibly matching TRBD1 (6 bases). The germline V and J ends were trimmed by 7 bases and 5 bases, with 11 bases remaining between them. Per germline, CDR1 SNHLY and CDR2 FYNNEI. The CDR3 totals 12 residues. The CDR3 here is CASMTTGETQYF. Written as DNA, the CDR3 is TGTGCCAGCATGACTACAGGGGAGACCCAGTACTTC.

The rearrangement uses TRBV27 and TRBJ2-7; tentative D call: TRBD2 (6 bases). Germline V gene lookup returns CDR1 MNHEY and CDR2 SMNVEV (reference sequence). The V and J ends lost 8 bases and 7 bases respectively, with 24 bases between them. This CDR3 region has 15 residues. In nucleotides, the CDR3 is TGTGCCAGCGTCCCTGGAGGGCTTCCTGTTGGGGAGCAGTACTTC. Its translation: CASVPGGLPVGEQYF.

The chain combines TRBV9 with TRBJ1-2, with D uncertain. Trimming took off 0 bases at V and 6 bases at J, with 9 bases between the two ends. Germline V gene sequence: CDR1 SGDLS, CDR2 YYNGEE. This CDR3 has 13 residues. Here the CDR3 reads CASSVDPGNGYTF. CDR3 sequence (DNA): TGTGCCAGCAGCGTAGACCCGGGGAATGGCTACACCTTC.

The genes are TRBV5-4 and TRBJ2-2; D not certain. Trimming removed 2 bases from V and 6 bases from J, with 8 bases in between. The CDR3 extends over 13 amino acids. The germline CDR1 and CDR2 sequences are SGHNT and YYREEE (reference sequence). The CDR3 here is CASSFLQSGELFF. DNA of the CDR3: TGTGCCAGCAGCTTTTTACAGTCCGGGGAGCTGTTTTTT.

The rearrangement joins TRBV9 to TRBJ2-7; 9 nucleotides agree with TRBD1. Germline V CDR1 and CDR2: SGDLS, YYNGEE. This CDR3 contains 17 residues. V lost 0 bases and J lost 4; bases outside the gene matches: 11. CDR3 bases: TGTGCCAGCAGCGTAGCTATCGGGACAGGGACAGGATACGAGCAGTACTTC. As protein: CASSVAIGTGTGYEQYF.

The chain is built from TRBV5-1 and TRBJ1-1; 7 nucleotides align to TRBD1. The CDR3 is 14 amino acids. Germline V gene lookup returns CDR1 SGHRS and CDR2 YFSETQ. The trim removed 4 bases at V and 1 base at J, leaving 4 bases unmatched. The CDR3 nucleotides read TGCGCCAGCAGCGGACGGACAGGGAACACTGAAGCTTTCTTT. Its translation is CASSGRTGNTEAFF. Based on the CDR3 plus reference TRBV5-1 and TRBJ1-1, the full variable domain is KAGVTQTPRYLIKTRGQQVTLSCSPISGHRSVSWYQQTPGQGLQFLFEYFSETQRNKGNFPGRFSGRQFSNSRSEMNVSTLELGDSALYLCASSGRTGNTEAFFGQGTRLTVV.

CDR3 DNA: TGTGCCAGCAGGGCAGGGGGCGCGGTCAATCAGCCCCAGCATTTT. As protein: CASRAGGAVNQPQHF. The chain employs TRBV6-5 and TRBJ1-5; 8 nucleotides line up with TRBD1. CDR3 length equals 15 residues. Germline CDR1 reads MNHEY; CDR2 reads SVGAGI. The J segment lost 3 bases and the V segment lost 6 bases, leaving 7 bases of the junction unmatched.